Listed below are T cell receptor beta chains from one sample, sequenced in a study of T cells in Graves' hyperthyroidism and ophthalmopathy. MiXCR, applied by TCRdb to the multiplex PCR reads, yields one record per CDR3 protein. The table records some 560,000 distinct CDR3 sequences, around 13% of them present only once. The sequencing sample was made of blood. Receptors were obtained from a woman aged 40 to 50 with Graves' hyperthyroidism. CDR3s include the opening cysteine and the closing phenylalanine or tryptophan. D genes are given only for firm matches. Clone size is stated in some rows and not others, as once, few, many or a class when expanded.

NA	TRBD1	TRBV28	TRBJ1-5	TGTGCCAGCAGTTTAGGACAGGGGAACTATCAGCCCCAGCATTTT	CASSLGQGNYQPQHF
few	TRBD2	TRBV27	TRBJ2-7	TGTGCCAGCAGTTTACTTGGCGGGAGGTATTACGAGCAGTACTTC	CASSLLGGRYYEQYF
few	NA	TRBV5-1	TRBJ1-6	TGCGCCAGCAGTCAGGAGGGCATGAATTCACCCCTCCACTTT	CASSQEGMNSPLHF
many	TRBD2	TRBV20-1	TRBJ2-5	TGCAGTGCCGGCGGGGGGATCCAAGAGACCCAGTACTTC	CSAGGGIQETQYF
NA	TRBD2	TRBV12-3/TRBV12-4	TRBJ2-2	TGTGCCAGCAGTTTAGGCGCCGGGAGGGTCGGGGAGCTGTTTTTT	CASSLGAGRVGELFF
NA	TRBD2	TRBV28	TRBJ2-3	TGTGCCAGCAGGGGGACTAGCGGGACCACAGATACGCAGTATTTT	CASRGTSGTTDTQYF
many	NA	TRBV7-8	TRBJ1-5	TGTGCCAGCAGTTTGGGAAGGGGTCAGCCCCAGCATTTT	CASSLGRGQPQHF
few	NA	TRBV7-9	TRBJ2-6	TGTGCCAGCAGCTTAGGATCGGGACTGGCGACCTCTGGGGCCAACGTCCTGACTTTC	CASSLGSGLATSGANVLTF
few	NA	TRBV19	TRBJ2-2	TGTGCCAGTAGATCTCCCAGGAACACCGGGGAGCTGTTTTTT	CASRSPRNTGELFF
many	TRBD2	TRBV24-1	TRBJ2-1	TGTGCCACCAGTGATTTCTCCGGGACTAGCGGGAGGAATGAGCAGTTCTTC	CATSDFSGTSGRNEQFF
many	NA	TRBV18	TRBJ1-1	TGTGCCAGCTCACCAGACATGAACACTGAAGCTTTCTTT	CASSPDMNTEAFF
many	NA	TRBV20-1	TRBJ2-1	TGCAGTGCTAGAGGCGATGGGCTAGGGGGATATGATGAGCAGTTCTTC	CSARGDGLGGYDEQFF
few	TRBD2	TRBV14	TRBJ2-3	TGTGCCAGCAGCCTCCGTGGGGGACTAGCTTCAGATACGCAGTATTTT	CASSLRGGLASDTQYF
many	NA	TRBV28	TRBJ1-2	TGTGCCAGCAGTTTACTCAACTATGGCTACACCTTC	CASSLLNYGYTF
NA	TRBD2	TRBV7-9	TRBJ2-5	TGTGCCAGCAAACTCGGGACTAGCGGGCTACAAGAGACCCAGTACTTC	CASKLGTSGLQETQYF
NA	NA	TRBV18	TRBJ2-1	TGTGCCAGCTCACCACCGAGCGAGGCCTTCTCCTACAATGAGCAGTTCTTC	CASSPPSEAFSYNEQFF
many	TRBD1	TRBV6-1	TRBJ2-7	TGTGCCAGTTTTGACAGGGGTGGGAGCTACGAGCAGTACTTC	CASFDRGGSYEQYF
few	TRBD2	TRBV19	TRBJ2-5	TGTGCCAGTACCGGGGGGGCAGAAGAGACCCAGTACTTC	CASTGGAEETQYF
NA	NA	TRBV3-1	TRBJ2-7	TGTGCCAGCAGCCAAGCAGGCATTAGGATCTACGAGCAGTACTTC	CASSQAGIRIYEQYF
few	TRBD2	TRBV4-2	TRBJ2-3	TGTGCCAGCAGCCAAGGAGCGGGAGTGGTAGATACGCAGTATTTT	CASSQGAGVVDTQYF
many	NA	TRBV11-2	TRBJ2-3	TGTGCCAGCAGCTTATTACAGGGTCGGGGAGATACGCAGTATTTT	CASSLLQGRGDTQYF
many	TRBD1	TRBV11-2	TRBJ1-1	TGTGCCAGCAGCTCCGACAGGGGCACTGAAGCTTTCTTT	CASSSDRGTEAFF
many	TRBD2	TRBV28	TRBJ2-7	TGTGCCAGCAGTTCTGAGACTAGCGGGAGGGTCTACGAGCAGTACTTC	CASSSETSGRVYEQYF
NA	NA	TRBV12-3/TRBV12-4	TRBJ1-5	TGTGCCAGCAGTTTATATTCGGGGATCGATCAGCCCCAGCATTTT	CASSLYSGIDQPQHF
few	TRBD1	TRBV4-1	TRBJ2-1	TGCGCCAGCAGCCAAGATCAGACAGGGGTTAACAATGAGCAGTTCTTC	CASSQDQTGVNNEQFF
NA	TRBD2	TRBV20-1	TRBJ2-1	TGCAGTGCTAGAGATCTGACTAGCGGGAGGGTAGAACAGTTCTTC	CSARDLTSGRVEQFF
NA	NA	TRBV12-5	TRBJ2-1	TGTGCTAGCGGGGTCCACAATGAGCAGTTCTTC	CASGVHNEQFF
many	TRBD2	TRBV30	TRBJ2-1	TGTGCCTGGAGGATCCTAGCGGGAGGGCTTGAGCAGTTCTTC	CAWRILAGGLEQFF
few	NA	TRBV27	TRBJ2-3	TGTGCCAGCAGTTGGGGGGGCCTTAGAGATACGCAGTATTTT	CASSWGGLRDTQYF
NA	NA	TRBV2	TRBJ1-6	TGTGCCAGCAGTGAAGCGCTTGGGCTGTCACCCCTCCACTTT	CASSEALGLSPLHF
once	TRBD2	TRBV6-2/TRBV6-3	TRBJ2-1	TGTGCCAGCAGTTCCTCTGGACTAGCGGGAGGTGCGGGGGAGCAGTTCTTC	CASSSSGLAGGAGEQFF
few	TRBD1	TRBV6-1	TRBJ1-3	TGTGCCAGCAGTGAGCTGGGGACAGCTGGAAACACCATATATTTT	CASSELGTAGNTIYF
many	TRBD2	TRBV4-2	TRBJ2-1	TGTGCCAGCAGCCAAGAGATCCCGACTAGCGGGAGCTATGAGCAGTTCTTC	CASSQEIPTSGSYEQFF
few	NA	TRBV5-4	TRBJ2-1	TGTGCCAGCAGCTTGGTCGGACCAAATAACAATGAGCAGTTCTTC	CASSLVGPNNNEQFF
NA	NA	TRBV27	TRBJ1-1	TGTGCCAGCAGTTACAGTATGAACACTGAAGCTTTCTTT	CASSYSMNTEAFF
NA	NA	TRBV12-3/TRBV12-4	TRBJ1-6	TGTGCCAGCAGTTTACGGGGGGATAATTCACCCCTCCACTTT	CASSLRGDNSPLHF
many	TRBD1	TRBV10-3	TRBJ2-1	TGTGCCATCAAGGGACAGGGGTCCTACAATGAGCAGTTCTTC	CAIKGQGSYNEQFF
NA	TRBD2	TRBV7-9	TRBJ2-1	TGTGCCAGCAGCTCATACGATGGGACTAGCGGGAGCTGGGGCTACAATGAGCAGTTCTTC	CASSSYDGTSGSWGYNEQFF
many	NA	TRBV12-3/TRBV12-4	TRBJ2-3	TGTGCCAGTGGATACGGTGCAGATACGCAGTATTTT	CASGYGADTQYF
NA	TRBD2	TRBV20-1	TRBJ2-1	TGCAGTGCCAGCGGGACGCGGGAGGGCCGGGTTGGTGAGCAGTTCTTC	CSASGTREGRVGEQFF
few	NA	TRBV27	TRBJ1-2	TGTGCCGCGGGGCAACAGGGTGGCTATGGCTACACCTTC	CAAGQQGGYGYTF
NA	TRBD1	TRBV28	TRBJ1-4	TGTGCCAGCGGGTCACAGGGGGCGTCTGAAAAACTGTTTTTT	CASGSQGASEKLFF
many	NA	TRBV11-1	TRBJ1-2	TGTGCCAGCAGCCTGGGGGAGGGGACGAACTATGGCTACACCTTC	CASSLGEGTNYGYTF
NA	NA	TRBV10-1	TRBJ2-7	TGCGCCAGCAGTGAGACGTGGACACCCCCGTACGAGCAGTACTTC	CASSETWTPPYEQYF
many	NA	TRBV28	TRBJ2-7	TGTGCCAGCAGGACGGTCGCGGCCTACGAGCAGTACTTC	CASRTVAAYEQYF
many	NA	TRBV28	TRBJ2-4	TGTGCCAGCAGAATGGGGGGCGGGCTCAACATTCAGTACTTC	CASRMGGGLNIQYF
few	NA	TRBV19	TRBJ2-1	TGTGCCAGTAGTCCCCAGCGGCACTCTGGCGAGCAGTTCTTC	CASSPQRHSGEQFF
NA	TRBD1	TRBV6-1	TRBJ2-7	TGTGCCAGCTCCAAGGGAACAGGGGTTTTCTACGAGCAGTACTTC	CASSKGTGVFYEQYF